This TCR beta chain was profiled in a study of T-cell memory formation after mild COVID-19. There are a few counts of this clonotype. One entry per CDR3 protein results from TCRdb running MiXCR on the 5' RACE reads. The table includes some 410,000 distinct CDR3 sequences, 20% to 30% detected once. With 1 base clipped from V and 4 bases from J, the junction kept 8 bases outside the gene matches. This CDR3 has 18 amino acids. The germline CDR1 and CDR2 sequences are SGHNT and YENEEA. The clonotype was recovered from an adult woman who had mild COVID-19 (a few samples of this study predate the infection). Cell type and time point are not known. The specimen was PBMCs or a T cell subset sorted from them (not recorded which). The chain employs TRBV11-3 and TRBJ2-3, with 13 bases fitting TRBD2. The CDR3 DNA is TGTGCCAGCAGCTTAGCCCTGAGACTAGCGGGAGGATCAGATACGCAGTATTTT. Translation: CASSLALRLAGGSDTQYF.